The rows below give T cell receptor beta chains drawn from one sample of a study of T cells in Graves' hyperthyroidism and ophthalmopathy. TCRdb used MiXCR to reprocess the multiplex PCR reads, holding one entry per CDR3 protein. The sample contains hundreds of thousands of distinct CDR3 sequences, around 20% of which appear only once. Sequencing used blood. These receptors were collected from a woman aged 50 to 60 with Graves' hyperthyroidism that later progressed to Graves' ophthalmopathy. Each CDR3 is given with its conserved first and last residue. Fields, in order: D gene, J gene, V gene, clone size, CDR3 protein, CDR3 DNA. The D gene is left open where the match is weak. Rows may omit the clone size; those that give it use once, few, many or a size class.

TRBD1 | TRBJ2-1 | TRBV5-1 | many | CASSFEGASSYNEQFF | TGCGCCAGCAGCTTTGAGGGGGCCTCTTCCTACAATGAGCAGTTCTTC
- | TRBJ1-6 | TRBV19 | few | CASTYRDYNSPLHF | TGTGCCAGTACTTACAGGGACTACAATTCACCCCTCCACTTT
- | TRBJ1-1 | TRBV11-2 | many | CASSLVRWGTEAFF | TGTGCCAGCAGCTTAGTTCGTTGGGGCACTGAAGCTTTCTTT
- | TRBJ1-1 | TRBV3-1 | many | CASSQVYVGTEAFF | TGTGCCAGCAGCCAAGTCTACGTCGGCACTGAAGCTTTCTTT
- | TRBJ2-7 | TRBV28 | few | CASAMGSSDQAYEQYF | TGTGCCAGCGCCATGGGGTCTAGCGACCAAGCCTACGAGCAGTACTTC
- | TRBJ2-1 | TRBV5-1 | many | CASIPGSRSMDEQFF | TGCGCCAGCATCCCAGGCTCTCGGAGTATGGATGAGCAGTTCTTC
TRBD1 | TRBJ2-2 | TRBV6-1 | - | CASSEGAGGAYTGELFF | TGTGCCAGCAGTGAAGGGGCAGGGGGCGCTTACACCGGGGAGCTGTTTTTT
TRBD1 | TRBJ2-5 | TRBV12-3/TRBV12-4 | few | CASSLMGTERMETQYF | TGTGCCAGCAGTTTAATGGGGACAGAGCGAATGGAGACCCAGTACTTC
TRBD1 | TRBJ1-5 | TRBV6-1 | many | CASRGTANQPQHF | TGTGCCAGCCGCGGGACAGCGAATCAGCCCCAGCATTTT
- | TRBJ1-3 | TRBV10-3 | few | CAISDGQSGNTIYF | TGTGCCATCAGTGACGGTCAGTCTGGAAACACCATATATTTT
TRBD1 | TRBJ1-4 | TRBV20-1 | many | CSAPTGVVGEKLFF | TGCAGTGCCCCAACAGGGGTGGTTGGTGAAAAACTGTTTTTT
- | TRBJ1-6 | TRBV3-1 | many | CASSQGFTGNSPLHF | TGTGCCAGCAGCCAAGGGTTCACGGGGAATTCACCCCTCCACTTT
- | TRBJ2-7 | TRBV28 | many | CATSERGPYEQYF | TGTGCCACCTCAGAAAGGGGCCCATACGAGCAGTACTTC
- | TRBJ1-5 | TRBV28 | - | CASSLRGTGIRQPQHF | TGTGCCAGCAGTTTAAGGGGAACAGGAATTCGACAGCCCCAGCATTTT
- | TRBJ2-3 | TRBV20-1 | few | CSATSGSSIADTQYF | TGCAGTGCTACGTCGGGGAGTAGTATCGCAGATACGCAGTATTTT
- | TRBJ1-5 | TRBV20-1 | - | CSAIAWGTYSNQPQHF | TGCAGTGCCATAGCATGGGGGACCTATAGCAATCAGCCCCAGCATTTT
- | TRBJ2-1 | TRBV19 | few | CASSIEVEQFF | TGTGCCAGTAGTATAGAGGTTGAGCAGTTCTTC
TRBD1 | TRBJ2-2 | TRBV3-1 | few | CASSQDPGQEDTGELFF | TGTGCCAGCAGCCAAGATCCTGGACAGGAAGACACCGGGGAGCTGTTTTTT
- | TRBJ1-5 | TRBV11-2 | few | CASSLNPGVQPQHF | TGTGCCAGCAGCTTAAACCCCGGGGTTCAGCCCCAGCATTTT
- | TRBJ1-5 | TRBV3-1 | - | CASSQVGLSQPQHF | TGTGCCAGCAGCCAAGTGGGATTGTCCCAGCCCCAGCATTTT
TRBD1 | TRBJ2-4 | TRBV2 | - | CASQGADVQYF | TGTGCCAGTCAGGGGGCTGACGTTCAGTACTTC
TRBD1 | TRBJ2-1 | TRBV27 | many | CASSLWTGGGEQFF | TGTGCCAGCAGTCTATGGACAGGGGGCGGTGAGCAGTTCTTC
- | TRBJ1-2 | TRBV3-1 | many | CASSQAIYGYTF | TGTGCCAGCAGCCAAGCGATCTATGGCTACACCTTC
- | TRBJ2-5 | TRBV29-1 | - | CSVGPGLETQYF | TGCAGCGTTGGCCCCGGGCTAGAGACCCAGTACTTC
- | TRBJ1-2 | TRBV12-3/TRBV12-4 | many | CASSQDSGVVGYTF | TGTGCCAGCAGCCAAGACTCGGGAGTGGTTGGCTACACCTTC
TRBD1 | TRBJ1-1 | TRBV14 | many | CASSQARGRGNTEAFF | TGTGCCAGCAGCCAAGCCAGGGGGCGCGGTAACACTGAAGCTTTCTTT
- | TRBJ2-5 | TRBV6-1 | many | CASSEGALGGVYF | TGTGCCAGCAGTGAAGGTGCCCTCGGAGGGGTGTACTTC
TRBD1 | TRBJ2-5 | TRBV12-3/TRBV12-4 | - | CASSSTGGTETQYF | TGTGCCAGCAGTTCGACAGGGGGGACAGAGACCCAGTACTTC
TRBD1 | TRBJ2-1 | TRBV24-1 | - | CATSDPMTGNNEQFF | TGTGCCACCAGTGACCCAATGACAGGGAACAATGAGCAGTTCTTC
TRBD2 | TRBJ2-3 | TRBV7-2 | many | CASSRYSSGGLADTQYF | TGTGCCAGCAGCCGGTATAGTAGCGGGGGCCTAGCAGATACGCAGTATTTT
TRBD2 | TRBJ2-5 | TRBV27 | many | CASSSLLAESQETQYF | TGTGCCAGCAGTTCCCTACTAGCGGAGTCTCAAGAGACCCAGTACTTC
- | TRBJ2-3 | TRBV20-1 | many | CSGAVGGTDTQYF | TGCAGTGGTGCAGTAGGCGGAACAGATACGCAGTATTTT
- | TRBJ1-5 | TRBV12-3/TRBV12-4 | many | CASSWGSNQPQHF | TGTGCCAGCAGTTGGGGAAGCAATCAGCCCCAGCATTTT
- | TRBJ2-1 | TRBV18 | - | CACSPLLTTYNEQFF | TGTGCCTGCTCACCATTACTCACTACCTACAATGAGCAGTTCTTC
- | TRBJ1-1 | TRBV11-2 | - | CASSSKNSLNTEASF | TGTGCCAGCAGCTCGAAGAACAGCTTGAACACTGAAGCTTCCTTT
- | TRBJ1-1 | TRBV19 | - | CASSSIRNTEAFF | TGTGCCAGTAGTAGCATAAGGAACACTGAAGCTTTCTTT
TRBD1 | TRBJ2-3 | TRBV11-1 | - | CASSLQGANTDTQYF | TGTGCCAGCAGCTTACAGGGGGCCAACACAGATACGCAGTATTTT